Following are 29 T cell receptor beta chains from one sample sequenced in a study of early T cells in non-severe SARS-CoV-2 infection. TCRdb re-derived calls from the 5' RACE reads in MiXCR, one entry per CDR3 protein. The table records about 83,000 distinct CDR3 sequences, 8.5% to 12% of them present only once. The source material was whole blood, sampled at baseline. The receptors stem from an adult who was a healthcare worker with PCR-confirmed SARS-CoV-2 infection or an uninfected control (not recorded which).

This clonotype was observed at least ten times. V gene TRBV20-1 combines with J gene TRBJ2-1; D gene unclear. Germline values: CDR1 DFQATT, CDR2 SNEGSKA (reference sequence). With 5 bases removed from V and 8 bases from J, the gap between germline ends came to 10 bases. The CDR3 has 11 residues. CDR3 in amino acids: CSALPGDEQFF. CDR3 in DNA: TGCAGTGCTTTGCCGGGTGATGAGCAGTTCTTC.

This clonotype has ten or more counts. CDR3 DNA sequence: TGTGCCAGCTTGACCTATGGCTACACCTTC. Translated: CASLTYGYTF. J is TRBJ1-2 and V is TRBV27; no firm D call. The CDR3 extends over 10 amino acids. V was pared by 8 bases and J by 4 bases, with 5 bases between. Germline assignment: CDR1 MNHEY and CDR2 SMNVEV (reference sequence).

This clonotype was seen a handful of times. DNA for the CDR3: TGCAGTGCTAGAGCGACAGGGGGTCAGCCCCAGCATTTT. This sequence encodes CSARATGGQPQHF. The chain has TRBV20-1 and TRBJ1-5, with 9 bases identical to TRBD1. V was clipped by 1 base and J by 6 bases; unmatched bases: 1. The CDR3 sequence is 13 residues long. CDR1 and CDR2 from the germline V gene are DFQATT and SNEGSKA (reference sequence).

This clonotype was seen ten or more times. V gene TRBV3-1 combines with J gene TRBJ1-5; D is unclear. Trimming cost V 1 base and J 3 bases, with 7 bases left between them. The CDR3 has 14 residues. CDR1 is LGHDT, CDR2 YNNKEL, per germline (reference sequence). This CDR3 is CASSQANINQPQHF. CDR3 nucleotides: TGTGCCAGCAGCCAAGCGAACATCAATCAGCCCCAGCATTTT.

This clonotype has more than one count but fewer than ten. The CDR3 sequence: CASSPNPGYEQYF. CDR3 in DNA: TGTGCCAGCAGCCCTAATCCGGGCTACGAGCAGTACTTC. The chain couples TRBV3-1 to TRBJ2-7; D is unresolved. Germline V gene sequence: CDR1 LGHDT, CDR2 YNNKEL (reference sequence). Between the trimmed V and J ends, which lost 4 bases and 3 bases, there was a span of 10 bases. The CDR3 totals 13 residues.

The chain uses TRBV20-1 and TRBJ1-1; D is ambiguous. This CDR3 has 16 residues. Germline V gene lookup returns CDR1 DFQATT and CDR2 SNEGSKA (reference sequence). Trimming pared 3 bases from V and 5 bases from J, leaving 22 bases between. CDR3 bases: TGCAGTGCTAGGGACTCCATTCGAGGGTTAGAGACTGAAGCTTTCTTT. Residues: CSARDSIRGLETEAFF.

The chain carries TRBV9 and TRBJ2-7; D is possibly TRBD1 (6 bases). V lost 6 bases and J lost 4, with 17 bases in between. CDR3 length equals 14 residues. CDR1 and CDR2 (germline): SGDLS, YYNGEE. CDR3 coding DNA: TGTGCCAGCAACCCAGGGGTATTCGGGTACGAGCAGTACTTC. Translating gives CASNPGVFGYEQYF.

This sequence joins TRBV27 and TRBJ1-5; TRBD1 agrees at 8 bases. Germline V gene sequence: CDR1 MNHEY, CDR2 SMNVEV (reference sequence). The CDR3 runs to 14 residues. J was trimmed by 7 bases and V by 3 bases; bases with no gene match: 5. The CDR3 DNA is TGTGCCAGCAGTTTGGGGCAGGGGGCCCAGCCCCAGCATTTT. Protein sequence: CASSLGQGAQPQHF.

This clonotype was found a few times. The V gene is TRBV6-5, the J gene TRBJ2-4, with D unclear. The CDR3 extends over 16 amino acids. Trimming took 6 bases from V and 0 from J, leaving 15 bases between them. Germline loops: CDR1 MNHEY, CDR2 SVGAGI. CDR3 DNA sequence: TGTGCCAGCAGCCACGTGTCAGGTCTAGCCAAAAACATTCAGTACTTC. Its translation: CASSHVSGLAKNIQYF.

This clonotype appeared a few times. The chain couples TRBV4-1 to TRBJ2-3; D is possibly TRBD1 (5 bases). This CDR3 has 16 residues. The germline gives CDR1 MGHRA, CDR2 YSYEKL. V lost 4 bases and J lost 2, with 16 bases in between. The CDR3 here is CASSPRTRTDTDTQYF. CDR3 nucleotides: TGCGCCAGCAGCCCCCGGACACGAACAGACACAGATACGCAGTATTTT.

The table lists this clonotype with a few counts. The chain uses TRBV3-1 and TRBJ2-3, with D uncertain. V lost 4 bases and J 2 bases, leaving 7 bases between the germline ends. This CDR3 has 13 residues. The germline gives CDR1 LGHDT, CDR2 YNNKEL (reference sequence). The CDR3 spells CASSPFPTDTQYF. CDR3 DNA: TGTGCCAGCAGCCCCTTTCCCACAGATACGCAGTATTTT.

This clonotype was detected a few times. The chain combines TRBV4-1 with TRBJ2-5, with 11 bases that match TRBD2. Trimming removed 0 bases from V and 2 bases from J; junction bases left unmatched: 8. The CDR3 length is 18 residues. Germline V gene sequence: CDR1 MGHRA, CDR2 YSYEKL. The CDR3 DNA reads as TGCGCCAGCAGCCAAGATCGAATAGGGACTAGCGGACAAGAGACCCAGTACTTC. Amino acid sequence: CASSQDRIGTSGQETQYF.

This clonotype was seen ten or more times. The gene calls are TRBV7-6 and TRBJ2-1; weak D call: TRBD2 (7 bases). Germline V gene sequence: CDR1 SGHVS, CDR2 FNYEAQ. This CDR3 is built from 18 residues. Trimming removed 0 bases from V and 4 bases from J, with 19 bases in between. The CDR3 loop is CASSLAGGGSELYNEQFF. The DNA for the CDR3 is TGTGCCAGCAGCTTAGCGGGAGGGGGGTCCGAACTTTACAATGAGCAGTTCTTC.

This clonotype was seen only a few times. The CDR3 loop is CATSKGGGRAFQETQYF. CDR3 DNA: TGTGCCACCAGCAAGGGAGGAGGTCGGGCCTTCCAAGAGACCCAGTACTTC. The chain couples TRBV15 to TRBJ2-5, with a tentative D call TRBD2 (6 bases). This CDR3 has 17 residues. Germline loops: CDR1 LNHNV, CDR2 YYDKDF (reference sequence). V was trimmed by 4 bases and J by 1 base, leaving 19 bases between them.

The gene calls are TRBV27 and TRBJ2-5; 7 bases agree with TRBD2. The germline gives CDR1 MNHEY, CDR2 SMNVEV (reference sequence). V gave up 3 bases and J gave up 5 bases; unmatched junction bases: 6. This CDR3 has 14 amino acids. The DNA of the CDR3 is TGTGCCAGCAGTTTTCGAACTAGCGCGGAGACCCAGTACTTC. Translation: CASSFRTSAETQYF.

This clonotype was seen only a few times. This chain links TRBV5-8 with TRBJ2-1, with 10 bases fitting TRBD2. From germline, CDR1 is SGHTS and CDR2 YDEGEE. V lost 2 bases and J lost 8; bases outside the gene matches: 10. The CDR3 has 16 amino acids. The CDR3 DNA follows: TGTGCCAGCAGCTTATGGAGCGGGAGGGCCTATTATGAGCAGTTCTTC. Translation: CASSLWSGRAYYEQFF.

This clonotype was observed a few times. This rearrangement joins TRBV5-1 to TRBJ1-1, with D tentatively TRBD1 (6 bases). Germline V gene sequence: CDR1 SGHRS, CDR2 YFSETQ. V shed 3 bases and J shed 4 bases, with 13 bases lying between them. The CDR3 is made up of 14 amino acids. The CDR3 here is CASSSPGDGTEAFF. Here the CDR3 DNA reads TGCGCCAGCAGCTCCCCAGGGGATGGCACTGAAGCTTTCTTT.

J is TRBJ2-3 and V is TRBV28; D possibly corresponds to TRBD1 (5 bases). With 5 bases removed from V and 4 bases from J, the gap between germline ends came to 10 bases. The CDR3 length is 13 residues. CDR1 is MDHEN, CDR2 SYDVKM, per germline. CDR3 nucleotide sequence: TGTGCCAGCAGTCCGACAGTTCCAGATACGCAGTATTTT. It encodes CASSPTVPDTQYF.

Many counts were recorded for this clonotype. V gene TRBV15 combines with J gene TRBJ1-5; D gene ambiguous. V was trimmed by 0 bases and J by 5 bases, leaving 11 bases between them. CDR3 length: 15 amino acids. Germline V gene sequence: CDR1 LNHNV, CDR2 YYDKDF (reference sequence). The CDR3 DNA is TGTGCCACCAGCAGAGATCTCTGGGAAGATCAGCCCCAGCATTTT. Residues: CATSRDLWEDQPQHF.

This clonotype appeared many times. V usage is TRBV19 and J usage is TRBJ2-1; D is perhaps TRBD2 (6 bases). CDR3 length: 14 residues. V was shortened by 2 bases and J by 7 bases, with 12 bases between the two germline ends. In germline, CDR1 is LNHDA, CDR2 SQIVND (reference sequence). The CDR3 protein is CASSILLRGNEQFF. In DNA form, the CDR3 reads TGTGCCAGTAGTATACTCCTCCGGGGGAATGAGCAGTTCTTC.

This clonotype was seen a handful of times. The V call is TRBV5-1, the J call TRBJ2-3; 7 positions agree with TRBD2. The CDR3 runs to 16 residues. Germline values: CDR1 SGHRS, CDR2 YFSETQ. After removal of 5 bases from V and 2 bases from J, the junction contained 11 bases not matched to a gene. The DNA for the CDR3 is TGCGCCAGCAGATCCTCTGGGAGGGCCCCCACAGATACGCAGTATTTT. It encodes CASRSSGRAPTDTQYF.

The CDR3 sequence is CSARDTSGHPNYGYTF. In DNA, the CDR3 is TGCAGTGCTAGAGATACTTCGGGACATCCTAACTATGGCTACACCTTC. The rearrangement uses TRBV20-1 and TRBJ1-2; possible D gene TRBD1, 6 bases. This CDR3 has 16 residues. Per the germline V gene, CDR1 is DFQATT and CDR2 is SNEGSKA (reference sequence). Trimming removed 0 bases from V and 0 bases from J, with 14 bases in between.

This clonotype was observed a few times. The CDR3 spells CASSALNTQYF. The CDR3 nucleotides read TGTGCCAGCAGCGCTCTGAATACGCAGTATTTT. The chain is built from TRBV7-2 and TRBJ2-3, with D unresolved. Germline lookup yields CDR1 SGHTA and CDR2 FQGNSA. CDR3 length equals 11 residues. V lost 5 bases and J lost 7, with 7 bases in between. Filled out from reference TRBV7-2 and TRBJ2-3, the complete variable domain reads GAGVSQSPSNKVTEKGKDVELRCDPISGHTALYWYRQSLGQGLEFLIYFQGNSAPDKSGLPSDRFSAERTGGSVSTLTIQRTQQEDSAVYLCASSALNTQYFGPGTRLTVL.

The chain has TRBV10-3 and TRBJ2-1; 10 bases are a match to TRBD2. J lost 7 bases, V lost 7 bases, and 7 bases had no gene match. CDR3 length: 14 amino acids. Germline V CDR1 and CDR2: ENHRY, SYGVKD. The CDR3, as DNA: TGTGCCATCACCCCGTCACTAGCGGGAAATGAGCAGTTCTTC. Translation gives CAITPSLAGNEQFF.

This clonotype was observed at least ten times. The chain is built from TRBV18 and TRBJ2-7; TRBD1 is a possible D gene (5 bases). V lost 2 bases and J 5 bases, leaving 13 bases between the germline ends. The CDR3 contains 14 residues. Germline CDR1 reads KGHSH; CDR2 reads LQKENI. DNA for the CDR3: TGTGCCAGCTCACCAGTCGGCAGGGCCCACGAGCAGTACTTC. Encoded protein: CASSPVGRAHEQYF.

This clonotype showed up just a few times. The chain carries TRBV12-3 or TRBV12-4 and TRBJ2-6, with 8 bases fitting TRBD1. Trimming cost V 4 bases and J 0 bases; bases outside gene matches: 8. The CDR3 loop spans 18 amino acids. The CDR3 loop is CASSSRTGPLSGANVLTF. In DNA, the CDR3 is TGTGCCAGCAGTTCTAGGACAGGGCCGCTCTCTGGGGCCAACGTCCTGACTTTC.

This clonotype was seen ten or more times. The chain has TRBV18 and TRBJ2-1; D call uncertain. Germline values: CDR1 KGHSH, CDR2 LQKENI. The V end was cut by 3 bases, the J end by 6 bases, with 9 bases between. This CDR3 is built from 13 residues. The CDR3 sequence is CASSPSLGNEQFF. The DNA for the CDR3 is TGTGCCAGCTCACCCTCCCTGGGCAATGAGCAGTTCTTC.

This clonotype was detected only a few times. J is TRBJ2-3 and V is TRBV4-1; 11 bases line up with TRBD2. The CDR3 extends over 16 amino acids. Germline V lookup: CDR1 MGHRA, CDR2 YSYEKL. Losses at the gene ends were 1 base for V and 4 bases for J; bases not matched to a gene: 4. The CDR3 spells CASSQVLAGAPDTQYF. CDR3 nucleotide sequence: TGCGCCAGCAGCCAAGTACTAGCGGGAGCACCAGATACGCAGTATTTT.

For the CDR3, the DNA is TGTGCCAGCAGTGAAGCAGGGCGATCCTACAATGAGCAGTTCTTC. Protein product: CASSEAGRSYNEQFF. This rearrangement joins TRBV6-1 to TRBJ2-1, with D unclear. Deletions cut 0 bases from V and 1 base from J, with 7 bases between. The CDR3 is 15 residues long. Germline CDR1 reads MNHNS; CDR2 reads SASEGT.